The 20 T cell receptor beta chains reported below all come from one sample, sequenced in a study of tumor-infiltrating lymphocytes in primary liver carcinoma. Germline DNA was extracted too, while blood RNA derived from unsorted whole blood. TCR beta cDNA was made from roughly 450 ng total RNA with a constant-region primer. Three nested multiplex PCR rounds, a slightly modified ARM-PCR method, built the TCR beta libraries. The first two PCR rounds, roughly 10 cycles each, used TRBV1-TRBV30 forward primers and a C-beta reverse primer. TCRdb reprocessed the multiplex PCR reads with MiXCR, giving one entry per CDR3 protein. The sample includes 300,000 to 400,000 distinct CDR3 sequences, about 65% of them seen just once. The source material was peripheral blood. These receptors came from a man aged 35-49 years with primary liver carcinoma and hepatitis B virus infection.

This clonotype was counted at least ten times. The chain combines TRBV6-5 with TRBJ2-7, with 9 nucleotides matching TRBD2. The CDR3 length is 16 residues. The germline gives CDR1 MNHEY, CDR2 SVGAGI. V gave up 2 bases and J gave up 3 bases; unmatched junction bases: 8. As DNA, the CDR3 is TGTGCCAGCAGTTACGCCGATTCGCGGGAGGGCTACGAGCAGTACTTC. Its translation: CASSYADSREGYEQYF.

With regard to this clonotype: This sequence may be a read error, since a much larger clone differs from it by one base. The genes are TRBV29-1 and TRBJ1-5; TRBD1 might be the D (5 bases). Germline-derived CDR1 and CDR2 are SQVTM and ANQGSEA. The CDR3 consists of 12 residues. This CDR3 reads CIVGDGDQPQHF. The CDR3 DNA sequence: TGCATCGTAGGGGACGGGGATCAGCCCCAGCATTTT.

Concerning this clonotype itself: Relative to the germline gene, one junction end is altered; a read error may explain this. The rearrangement uses TRBV11-2 and TRBJ2-3; D remains unclear. From germline, CDR1 is SGHAT and CDR2 FQNNGV. The CDR3 contains 14 residues. The CDR3 nucleotides are TGTGCCAGCAGCTGGGCAAGGCACACAGATACGCAGAATTTT. Protein: CASSWARHTDTQNF.

As concerns this clonotype: Compared with germline, one end of the junction differs, possibly owing to a read error. This chain uses TRBV4-1 with TRBJ2-1; perhaps D is TRBD1 or TRBD2 (5 bases each). Germline V lookup: CDR1 MGHRA, CDR2 YSYEKL. The CDR3 contains 17 residues. The CDR3: CASNQYPGPRGYNEQFF. CDR3 coding DNA: TGCGCTAGCAACCAGTATCCGGGACCCCGAGGATACAATGAACAGTTCTTC.

This clonotype was counted many times. The rearrangement links TRBV29-1 to TRBJ2-3, with D possibly TRBD2 on 6 matching bases. The CDR3 extends over 14 amino acids. Germline-derived CDR1 and CDR2 are SQVTM and ANQGSEA. Deletions cut 5 bases from V and 0 bases from J, with 12 bases between. For the CDR3, the DNA is TGCAGCGTTAGGGAGGACCCTAGCACAGATACGCAGTATTTT. Amino acids: CSVREDPSTDTQYF.

Here the CDR3 DNA reads TGTGCCAGCAGCGTACTAACGGGAAACAATGAGCAGTTCTTC. Translated: CASSVLTGNNEQFF. The rearrangement uses TRBV12-3 or TRBV12-4 and TRBJ2-1; tentatively, D is TRBD2 (5 bases). The CDR3 totals 14 residues. The V gene lost 6 bases and the J gene lost 5 bases, with 14 bases spanning the gap.

This clonotype was detected a few times. The chain has TRBV6-2 or TRBV6-3 and TRBJ1-2; no reliable D call. CDR1 is MNHEY, CDR2 SVGEGT, per germline. Between the trimmed V and J ends, which lost 6 bases and 8 bases, there was a span of 16 bases. This CDR3 region has 13 residues. CDR3 nucleotides: TGTGCCAGCAGCCACGATGTCCACGGGGGCTACACCTTC. Amino acid sequence: CASSHDVHGGYTF.

On this clonotype itself: The DNA is left out, because the CDR3 cannot be placed on it with certainty; the CDR3 is given as TCRdb lists it. This chain uses TRBV6-2 or TRBV6-3 with TRBJ2-2; the D call in the table, TRBD2, was not verified against the DNA. Germline V gene data show CDR1 as MNHEY and CDR2 as SVGEGT. The length of the CDR3 is 23 amino acids, counting both ends. The CDR3 reads CASSYFGFGTSGRASHATGELVF.

On this clonotype: An end of the junction differs from the germline gene, which may be a read error. The chain is built from TRBV24-1 and TRBJ2-1, with unresolved D. Germline CDR1 KGHDR, CDR2 SFDVKD. This CDR3 is built from 17 residues. The CDR3 DNA sequence: TGTGCCACCAGTTCTGGCTCCCCAATGAGCTCCCACAATGAGCAGTTCTTC. This gives the protein CATSSGSPMSSHNEQFF.

Worth noting for this clonotype: Compared with germline, one end of the junction differs, possibly owing to a read error. The chain joins TRBV5-1 to TRBJ1-1; 7 nucleotides match TRBD1. This CDR3 contains 15 residues. Germline lookup yields CDR1 SGHRS and CDR2 YFSETQ. Here the CDR3 reads CANSLMGQLDTEAFF. The CDR3 nucleotides read TGCGCCAACAGCTTGATGGGACAGCTGGACACTGAAGCTTTCTTT.

A word on this clonotype: One end of the junction does not line up with germline, which may come from a read error. The J gene is TRBJ1-1, the V gene TRBV11-2; D is possibly TRBD1 (5 bases). The CDR3 runs 16 residues. Germline V gene lookup returns CDR1 SGHAT and CDR2 FQNNGV. The CDR3 sequence is CTSSPSGGLVNTEAFF. CDR3 in DNA: TGTACCAGCAGCCCATCCGGGGGATTGGTGAACACTGAAGCTTTCTTT. Using reference TRBV11-2 and TRBJ1-1 for the parts outside the CDR3, the full variable domain is EAGVAQSPRYKIIEKRQSVAFWCNPISGHATLYWYQQILGQGPKLLIQFQNNGVVDDSQLPKDRFSAERLKGVDSTLKIQPAKLEDSAVYLCTSSPSGGLVNTEAFFGQGTRLTVV.

Concerning this clonotype itself: A single base separates this from a much larger clone, so it may be a read error. The chain is built from TRBV6-6 and TRBJ2-7; D is unresolved. CDR1 MNHNY and CDR2 SVGAGI come from the germline V gene (reference sequence). The CDR3 is made up of 11 amino acids. The V end lost 4 bases, the J end lost 7 bases, and 8 bases lay between the germline ends. CDR3 in amino acids: CASSSLEEQYF. Written as DNA, the CDR3 is TGTGCCAGCAGTTCCCTGGAGGAGCAGTACTTC.

The J gene is TRBJ2-7, the V gene TRBV11-2, with a weak D call TRBD1 (6 bases). V was pared by 7 bases and J by 1 base, with 17 bases between. CDR3 length equals 15 residues. Looked up from germline, CDR1 is SGHAT and CDR2 is FQNNGV. CDR3 loop: CASKTSTGGSYEQYF. Here the CDR3 DNA reads TGTGCCAGCAAGACATCGACAGGAGGATCCTACGAGCAGTACTTC.

On this clonotype: The CDR3 does not close with the conserved phenylalanine or tryptophan, likely indicating a read error. The DNA is omitted, as the CDR3 cannot be located on it reliably, and the CDR3 follows TCRdb's listing. The chain recombines TRBV10-3 with TRBJ1-1; TRBD1 is taken as the D call from the table, unchecked against the DNA. Germline V gene lookup returns CDR1 ENHRY and CDR2 SYGVKD. The CDR3 has 17 residues if both end residues are counted. The CDR3 sequence: CAISESGGTGVLAEVFS.

This clonotype was counted only a few times. The rearrangement uses TRBV6-4 and TRBJ2-1; 12 nucleotides agree with TRBD2. The CDR3 contains 15 residues. The germline V gene has CDR1 MRHNA and CDR2 SNTAGT. The trim removed 8 bases at V and 5 bases at J, leaving 7 bases unmatched. Here the CDR3 DNA reads TGTGCCAGCCACAGGCTAGCGGGAGGGGACAATGAGCAGTTCTTC. Translating it yields CASHRLAGGDNEQFF.

As concerns this clonotype: No conserved phenylalanine or tryptophan ends this CDR3, so it is likely a read error. The chain uses TRBV11-2 and TRBJ2-7, with D perhaps TRBD2 (6 bases). The CDR3 spans 13 residues. Germline V gene data show CDR1 as SGHAT and CDR2 as FQNNGV. CDR3 region: CASSGDFSYEQYL. The CDR3 DNA follows: TGCGCCAGCAGTGGGGACTTCTCCTACGAGCAGTACCTC.

In the case of this clonotype: A much larger clone lies one base from this, so it may be a read error. V gene TRBV6-6 combines with J gene TRBJ2-1; 11 positions match TRBD2. CDR3 length: 12 amino acids. Germline V gene lookup returns CDR1 MNHNY and CDR2 SVGAGI (reference sequence). The CDR3 DNA sequence: TGTGCCAGCACCGACATAGCGGGAGGGCAGCTCTTC. Protein: CASTDIAGGQLF.

Points on this clonotype: Lacking the conserved final phenylalanine or tryptophan, this CDR3 likely reflects a read error. V is TRBV7-9 and J is TRBJ2-7, with TRBD1 matching 7 bases. CDR3 length: 14 residues. V shed 4 bases and J 2 bases; nucleotides not matched to a gene: 5. Looked up from germline, CDR1 is SEHNR and CDR2 is FQNEAQ (reference sequence). DNA for the CDR3: TGTGCCAGCAGCTCAGGACAGGACCCCTACGAGCAGTACATC. Translating gives CASSSGQDPYEQYI.

Concerning this clonotype: One junction end does not reproduce the germline sequence, and a read error may be involved. V usage is TRBV11-2 and J usage is TRBJ2-7; a weak D match, TRBD2 (6 bases). This CDR3 region has 20 residues. CDR1 is SGHAT, CDR2 FQNNGV, per germline. The CDR3 region is CASSQDGGPSGISASYEQYF. CDR3 DNA: TGCGCCAGCAGCCAAGACGGGGGACCCTCCGGGATTAGCGCCTCCTACGAGCAGTACTTC.

As for this clonotype: A junction end diverges from the germline sequence, so it may reflect a read error. The chain combines TRBV11-2 with TRBJ2-1, with 12 bases that match TRBD2. In germline, CDR1 is SGHAT, CDR2 FQNNGV. The CDR3 totals 15 residues. The CDR3 bases are TGCGCCGGCATCCTAGCGGGAGGGCCCTTTAATGAGCAGTTCTTC. This translates into CAGILAGGPFNEQFF.